The present entry profiles one T cell receptor (beta chain) with its context. This sample is drawn from a study of blood T cell repertoires in COVID-19. About the research overall: Samples of COVID-19 (acute and convalescent) were obtained from the United States, Italy and Spain. T cells, B-cell-depleted T cells, or PBMCs supplied cDNA or gDNA.

Per the germline V gene, CDR1 is GTSNPN and CDR2 is SVGIG (reference sequence). This CDR3 comprises 13 residues. V was clipped by 3 bases and J by 6 bases, with 13 bases between them. Methods used by the authors: Amplification with reference gene primers provided the estimates of nucleated cell counts. Assay used: immunoSEQ multiplex PCR; TCRdb lists only in-frame clones, some missing. V and J calls and clone size are copied from that table; D and trimming were computed from the DNA. The repertoire has fewer than 70,000 clones, about 88% of them found once; the top ten carry 12%. Sequencing used peripheral blood. The TCR originated in a human donor in a cohort sampled during active COVID-19. The chain has TRBV30 and TRBJ2-3, with D possibly being TRBD2 (7 bases). DNA for the CDR3: TGTGCCTGGAGCTCGGGGGGCGGTGATACGCAGTATTTT. This gives the protein CAWSSGGGDTQYF.